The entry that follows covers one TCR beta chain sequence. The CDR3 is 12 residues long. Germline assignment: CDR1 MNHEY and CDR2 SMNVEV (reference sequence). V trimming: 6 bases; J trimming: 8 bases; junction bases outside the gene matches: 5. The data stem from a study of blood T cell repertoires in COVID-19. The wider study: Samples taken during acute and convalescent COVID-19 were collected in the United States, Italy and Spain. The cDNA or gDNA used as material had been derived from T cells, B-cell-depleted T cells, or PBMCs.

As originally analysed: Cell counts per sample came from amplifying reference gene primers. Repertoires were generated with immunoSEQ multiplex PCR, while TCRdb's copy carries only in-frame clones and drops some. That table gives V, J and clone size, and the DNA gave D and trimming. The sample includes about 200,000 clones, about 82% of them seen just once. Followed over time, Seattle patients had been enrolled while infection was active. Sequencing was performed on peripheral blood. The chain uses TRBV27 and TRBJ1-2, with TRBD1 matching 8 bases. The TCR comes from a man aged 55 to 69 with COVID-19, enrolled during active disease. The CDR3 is CASSPDRAGYTF. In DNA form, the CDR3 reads TGTGCCAGCAGCCCGGACAGGGCCGGCTACACCTTC.